This T cell receptor beta chain was sequenced during a study of cytomegalovirus exposure and HLA in healthy donors. Across the whole study: Earlier, 100 million to 130 million unique TCR beta sequences were recovered from roughly 200 million T cells by an analysis.

The primer mix had 60 Vbeta and 13 Jbeta primers. The protocol was immunoSEQ multiplex PCR, while the TCRdb copy is restricted to in-frame clones and leaves out a portion. Of 170,000 or so clones listed, roughly 82% were seen once; the top ten hold about 1.5%. Findings and limits, study-wide: In a later analysis, an Asian-associated ancestry cluster reportedly showed fewer N-insertions than the roughly 730-donor mean.

About this clone itself: Its antigen is not known.

Despite likely unrecorded immune exposures, the donors were nominally healthy at the time of sampling. Trimming at V came to 5 bases and at J to 6 bases, leaving 7 bases not matched to a gene. This CDR3 is 13 amino acids long. Germline CDR1 is GTSNPN and CDR2 is SVGIG (reference sequence). Material for sequencing was PBMCs. This sequence joins TRBV30 and TRBJ1-5; 7 positions agree with TRBD1. The origin of this receptor is a woman in her 30s in good health and CMV-seronegative. The DNA of the CDR3 is TGTGCCTGGGGCAGACAGGGCGGTCAGCCCCAGCATTTT. Residues: CAWGRQGGQPQHF. The variable domain in full, completed from reference TRBV30 and TRBJ1-5, reads SQTIHQWPATLVQPVGSPLSLECTVEGTSNPNLYWYRQAAGRGLQLLFYSVGIGQISSEVPQNLSASRPQDRQFILSSKKLLLSDSGFYLCAWGRQGGQPQHFGDGTRLSIL.